The present T cell receptor (beta chain) was sequenced within a study of blood T cell repertoires in COVID-19 (dated by TCRdb to the early 2020s). For the wider study: Samples covering the acute and convalescent phases of COVID-19 were provided by collaborators in the United States, Italy and Spain. The material from the prospective study consisted of cDNA or gDNA derived from T cells, B-cell-depleted T cells, or PBMCs. Nearly every sample came with metadata listing a de-identified subject ID, COVID-19 status, age in years and sex. Samples came from the ongoing ImmuneRACE study (first 160 participants) plus 1,254 subjects from 6 global collaborators. Where HLA class I and class II types were available, the types were taken from metadata supplied by the sample provider, not from assay-based typing. Deeply sampled blood TCRbeta repertoires from subjects exposed to, actively infected with, or recovered from COVID-19 were included in the dataset. A freely available public database, intended as a resource for researchers studying the immune response to SARS-CoV-2, is where the repertoires were released. The paper as a whole reports these results and caveats: Clinical and demographic metadata were provided uncurated, with the amount varying by source and participant.

About this clone: This clone's antigen is unknown. No base-level quality is on record; no much larger clone is a single base apart.

TCRbeta CDR3 regions were amplified from genomic DNA by means of the immunoSEQ Assay, a bias-controlled multiplex PCR. In the source study's methods: The number of nucleated cells in each sample was estimated by amplification of reference gene primers within the assay. To quantify the absolute abundance of each unique TCRbeta CDR3 rearrangement, sequence reads were collapsed and filtered. Productive Simpson clonality was computed per sample as the square root of Simpson's diversity index over productive rearrangements. Here the immuneACCESS table is served through TCRdb, limited to in-frame sequences with V and J called. Missing clones are a known gap in these copies; in checked studies unresolved V genes cover under half, and the rest lacks a known reason. V and J calls and clone size are those listed in that table; D and trimming were worked out from the DNA. The sample includes some 150,000 clones, with roughly 87% observed a single time. Over 0.95% of the sample goes to the ten largest clones.

Enrolling through a virtual design, the prospective study's participants ranged in age from roughly 18 to 90 years and lived across 20 to 30 United States geographic areas. In the prospective study, participants were assigned to cohorts based on the clinical history participants reported in a screening survey and a study questionnaire. Each participant in the prospective study had whole blood, serum and a nasopharyngeal or oropharyngeal swab collected by mobile phlebotomists. Additional blood draws and questionnaires over an approximately two-month period could optionally be provided by prospective study participants. Before DNA extraction, blood samples from the prospective study were shipped at room temperature or frozen. The CDR3 goes from the cysteine to the phenylalanine over 16 residues. Kept here is only the CDR3 DNA, which spans 48 bases and is read in frame from base 1. Sequences SGDLS (CDR1) and YYNGEE (CDR2) are obtained from the germline V gene. V ends up 3 bases short and J 1 base short, with an unmatched junction base count of 4.

The receptor was derived from a human donor with acute COVID-19. The donor label of this sample is uncertain. Sequenced material: PBMCs or T cells enriched from blood (not recorded which). The sequence links TRBV9 to TRBJ2-5; 12 central bases correspond to TRBD2. The nucleotide sequence reads as follows: TGTGCCAGCAGCGACGGGACTAGCGGGCCCCAAGAGACCCAGTACTTC. Translated, it reads CASSDGTSGPQETQYF.